Each of the 2 T cell receptor beta chains below was sequenced from the same sample in a study of beta chain features in type 1 diabetes. cDNA synthesis used the whole RNA isolate, giving expressed TCRB sequences. Assay used: immunoSEQ multiplex PCR; TCRdb lists only in-frame clones, some missing. The sample lists 110,000 or so clones; under 40% were seen once. Sample: stem cell memory CD4+ T cells from blood. The receptors here all came from a woman under 30 in good health.

This clone was observed a few times. The rearrangement uses TRBV4-3 and TRBJ2-7; D ambiguous. This CDR3 spans 13 amino acids. V was shortened by 0 bases and J by 6 bases, with 9 bases between the two germline ends. Per germline, CDR1 LGHNA and CDR2 YSLEER. As DNA, the CDR3 is TGCGCCAGCAGCCAAGATCAAGGAGCCGAGCAGTACTTC. It codes for CASSQDQGAEQYF.

The V and J genes are TRBV30 and TRBJ2-5; 8 bases align to TRBD2. Unmatched junction bases numbered 13, after V lost 5 bases and J lost 5 bases. The CDR3 length is 15 residues. From germline, CDR1 is GTSNPN and CDR2 SVGIG (reference sequence). DNA for the CDR3: TGTGCCTGGGACCTAAAACTAGCGGACGGGGAGACCCAGTACTTC. It yields the protein CAWDLKLADGETQYF.